Listed here are 19 T cell receptor beta chains from one sample, sequenced in a study of T-cell memory formation after mild COVID-19. Each CDR3 protein gets one entry after TCRdb re-called the 5' RACE reads with MiXCR. The table has hundreds of thousands of distinct CDR3 sequences, around 8% seen once; the top ten hold approximately 22%. The sequencing input was PBMCs or a T cell subset sorted from them (not recorded which). These receptors came from a man between 18 and 35 years old who had mild COVID-19 (a few samples of this study predate the infection). Cell type and time point are not known.

The rearrangement joins TRBV6-6 to TRBJ2-5; 8 bases agree with TRBD2. This CDR3 is 13 amino acids long. The V and J ends lost 6 bases and 5 bases, in that order; junction bases with no gene match: 5. Germline CDR1 is MNHNY and CDR2 is SVGAGI (reference sequence). The CDR3 sequence: CASSGGAAETQYF. CDR3 coding DNA: TGTGCCAGCAGCGGGGGGGCCGCCGAGACCCAGTACTTC.

The genes are TRBV4-3 and TRBJ2-5, with 8 positions matching TRBD2. This CDR3 is 17 amino acids long. V lost 0 bases to trimming and J lost 4 bases; unmatched junction nucleotides: 10. Per the germline V gene, CDR1 is LGHNA and CDR2 is YSLEER. CDR3: CASSQEWAGGTVETQYF. The CDR3 DNA reads as TGCGCCAGCAGCCAAGAGTGGGCGGGGGGCACGGTAGAGACCCAGTACTTC.

The rearrangement joins TRBV18 to TRBJ2-5; D is unclear. The CDR3 is 17 residues long. Trimming took off 4 bases at V and 0 bases at J, with 18 bases between the two ends. Germline CDR1 and CDR2: KGHSH and LQKENI. The DNA for the CDR3 is TGTGCCAGCTCACTGATCCCAGCTACACCCTACCAAGAGACCCAGTACTTC. Protein sequence: CASSLIPATPYQETQYF.

This clonotype was counted ten times or more. V is TRBV14 and J is TRBJ2-7; possible D gene TRBD1, 6 bases. Between the trimmed V and J ends, which lost 4 bases and 3 bases, there was a span of 7 bases. The CDR3 loop spans 12 amino acids. Germline CDR1 reads SGHDN; CDR2 reads FVKESK. The CDR3 loop reads CASSRDNYEQYV. CDR3 in DNA: TGTGCCAGCAGCCGGGACAACTACGAGCAGTACGTC.

This chain connects TRBV20-1 to TRBJ2-3; D is possibly TRBD2 (6 bases). V dropped 4 bases and J dropped 2 bases, with 16 bases sitting between them. This CDR3 spans 15 amino acids. Germline CDR1 DFQATT, CDR2 SNEGSKA (reference sequence). The CDR3 sequence is CSATTRWGDTDTQYF. The DNA for the CDR3 is TGCAGTGCTACCACTAGATGGGGGGACACAGATACGCAGTATTTT.

This clonotype was counted a few times. The rearrangement links TRBV14 to TRBJ2-1, with 8 nucleotides matching TRBD2. CDR3 length equals 14 residues. The V gene end was trimmed by 0 bases and the J gene end by 9 bases; junction bases not matched to a gene: 4. In germline, CDR1 is SGHDN, CDR2 FVKESK. CDR3 bases: TGTGCCAGCAGCCAAGACCGGGGGGGCGTTGAGCAGTTCTTC. This encodes CASSQDRGGVEQFF.

At least ten counts were recorded for this clonotype. The rearrangement joins TRBV10-2 to TRBJ2-5; D not certain. This CDR3 contains 14 residues. V shed 6 bases and J shed 2 bases, with 13 bases lying between them. The germline V gene encodes CDR1 WSHSY and CDR2 SAAADI. The CDR3 loop reads CASSDLSAQETQYF. CDR3 coding DNA: TGCGCCAGCAGCGATTTATCTGCTCAAGAGACCCAGTACTTC.

This clonotype was observed a few times. This chain uses TRBV29-1 with TRBJ1-2; D is unclear. The CDR3 is made up of 10 amino acids. The V gene's germline CDR1 is SQVTM and CDR2 ANQGSEA. V dropped 7 bases and J dropped 7 bases, with 10 bases sitting between them. CDR3 in amino acids: CSASPGGYTF. Here the CDR3 DNA reads TGCAGCGCATCACCCGGTGGCTACACCTTC. The whole variable domain, remainder taken from reference TRBV29-1 and TRBJ1-2, is SAVISQKPSRDICQRGTSLTIQCQVDSQVTMMFWYRQQPGQSLTLIATANQGSEATYESGFVIDKFPISRPNLTFSTLTVSNMSPEDSSIYLCSASPGGYTFGSGTRLTVV.

This clonotype was counted between two and nine times. The chain combines TRBV30 with TRBJ2-7; no definite D call. V lost 3 bases to trimming and J lost 1 base, with 7 bases between them. The CDR3 spans 12 residues. CDR1 and CDR2 from the germline V gene are GTSNPN and SVGIG (reference sequence). CDR3 region: CAWSWQSYEQYF. The CDR3 DNA follows: TGTGCCTGGAGCTGGCAGTCCTACGAGCAGTACTTC.

This clonotype was picked up many times. The chain joins TRBV12-3 or TRBV12-4 to TRBJ1-3, with D hard to call. The CDR3 is made up of 17 amino acids. Trimming left V 5 bases short and J 0 bases short, with 17 bases between. CDR3: CASSPRWRQLSGNTIYF. The DNA of the CDR3 is TGTGCCAGCAGTCCCCGTTGGCGGCAGCTCTCTGGAAACACCATATATTTT.

This clonotype was seen ten or more times. The chain recombines TRBV5-1 with TRBJ2-7; D not certain. V lost 0 bases to trimming and J lost 3 bases, with 4 bases between them. CDR1 and CDR2 from the germline V gene are SGHRS and YFSETQ. The CDR3 sequence is 12 residues long. The CDR3 DNA sequence: TGCGCCAGCAGCTTGGGCGACTACGAGCAGTACTTC. Residues: CASSLGDYEQYF.

The chain couples TRBV5-1 to TRBJ2-2; 11 nucleotides line up with TRBD1. V lost 7 bases to trimming and J lost 0 bases; unmatched junction nucleotides: 2. Germline CDR1 SGHRS, CDR2 YFSETQ. The CDR3 has 15 residues. The DNA for the CDR3 is TGCGCCAGCGCGGGACAGGGGGCGAACACCGGGGAGCTGTTTTTT. Encoded protein: CASAGQGANTGELFF.

This clonotype was seen a few times. The gene calls are TRBV28 and TRBJ1-1; no definite D call. Germline V CDR1 and CDR2: MDHEN, SYDVKM. This CDR3 region has 13 residues. The CDR3, as DNA: TGTGCGACTCGAGATCCCGGACGGATAGAAGCTTTCTTT. Amino acids: CATRDPGRIEAFF. The full variable domain, completed using reference TRBV28 and TRBJ1-1, is DVKVTQSSRYLVKRTGEKVFLECVQDMDHENMFWYRQDPGLGLRLIYFSYDVKMKEKGDIPEGYSVSREKKERFSLILESASTNQTSMYLCATRDPGRIEAFFGQGTRLTVV.

This chain joins TRBV12-3 or TRBV12-4 and TRBJ2-1; tentatively, D is TRBD2 (6 bases). CDR3 length: 15 residues. Trimming stripped 6 bases from V and 2 bases from J, with 14 bases between. The CDR3 sequence: CASSLRGSAYNEQFF. The CDR3 nucleotides read TGTGCCAGCAGCCTTCGGGGGAGCGCCTACAATGAGCAGTTCTTC.

This chain uses TRBV18 with TRBJ1-5, with 7 positions matching TRBD1. V was pared by 5 bases and J by 6 bases, with 7 bases of the junction left unmatched. There are 14 residues in the CDR3. Per germline, CDR1 KGHSH and CDR2 LQKENI. CDR3 sequence (DNA): TGTGCCAGCTCAACGGGACAGATATTTCAGCCCCAGCATTTT. It specifies CASSTGQIFQPQHF. Complete variable domain (other parts from reference TRBV18 and TRBJ1-5): NAGVMQNPRHLVRRRGQEARLRCSPMKGHSHVYWYRQLPEEGLKFMVYLQKENIIDESGMPKERFSAEFPKEGPSILRIQQVVRGDSAAYFCASSTGQIFQPQHFGDGTRLSIL.

This clonotype has ten or more counts. This chain uses TRBV5-1 with TRBJ2-2; a weak D match, TRBD2 (5 bases). The CDR3 has 16 residues. Deletions cut 0 bases from V and 0 bases from J, with 9 bases between. The germline V gene has CDR1 SGHRS and CDR2 YFSETQ. The CDR3 region has the DNA TGCGCCAGCAGCTTGGAGGTCGGGGCGAACACCGGGGAGCTGTTTTTT. Residues: CASSLEVGANTGELFF.

This clonotype occurred a few times. V gene TRBV4-3 combines with J gene TRBJ2-1; D might be TRBD2 (5 bases). This CDR3 region has 14 residues. Between the trimmed V and J ends, which lost 5 bases and 3 bases, there was a span of 11 bases. Germline assignment: CDR1 LGHNA and CDR2 YSLEER. This CDR3 reads CASSTTGSYNEQFF. The CDR3 DNA follows: TGCGCCAGCAGCACAACTGGGAGCTACAATGAGCAGTTCTTC.

This clonotype was seen a few times. This chain joins TRBV29-1 and TRBJ1-1; 10 bases fit TRBD1. The ends lost 5 bases at V and 6 bases at J; junction bases unmatched: 6. The CDR3 has 13 amino acids. The germline V gene encodes CDR1 SQVTM and CDR2 ANQGSEA. The CDR3 bases are TGCAGCGTTTCCCGGGACAGGGGCGCTGAAGCTTTCTTT. Amino acid sequence: CSVSRDRGAEAFF. The whole variable domain, filled in from reference TRBV29-1 and TRBJ1-1, reads SAVISQKPSRDICQRGTSLTIQCQVDSQVTMMFWYRQQPGQSLTLIATANQGSEATYESGFVIDKFPISRPNLTFSTLTVSNMSPEDSSIYLCSVSRDRGAEAFFGQGTRLTVV.

This clonotype appeared many times. The chain has TRBV6-6 and TRBJ1-2, with D perhaps TRBD1 (5 bases). CDR3 length equals 14 residues. The germline V gene encodes CDR1 MNHNY and CDR2 SVGAGI (reference sequence). V dropped 9 bases and J dropped 2 bases, with 16 bases sitting between them. The chain's CDR3 is CASRGARDNYGYTF. As DNA, the CDR3 is TGTGCCAGTCGTGGTGCGCGGGACAACTATGGCTACACCTTC.